This TCR beta chain was retrieved from a study of blood T cell repertoires in COVID-19. The overall study: Some COVID-19 samples were acute and others convalescent; all came from the United States, Italy and Spain. PBMCs, B-cell-depleted T cells, or T cells provided the cDNA or gDNA that made up the material.

Original processing notes: Amplification from reference gene primers served as the basis for estimated nucleated cell counts. The data were produced by immunoSEQ multiplex PCR, yet TCRdb's version contains in-frame clones alone and is incomplete. V, J and clone size are those of that table, while D and trimming were read from the DNA. The sample includes 310,000 or so clones, more than 70% of them seen just once. Sequencing used peripheral blood. The TCR was taken from a woman aged 45-65 years with acute or convalescent COVID-19.

CDR3 protein: CASSERRQGQKYV. Here the CDR3 DNA reads TGTGCCAGCAGTGAACGAAGACAGGGACAAAAGTACGTC. V gene TRBV6-1 combines with J gene TRBJ2-7, with 7 bases matching TRBD1. Trimming cost V 2 bases and J 11 bases; bases outside gene matches: 9. Germline V gene data show CDR1 as MNHNS and CDR2 as SASEGT. This CDR3 has 13 amino acids.